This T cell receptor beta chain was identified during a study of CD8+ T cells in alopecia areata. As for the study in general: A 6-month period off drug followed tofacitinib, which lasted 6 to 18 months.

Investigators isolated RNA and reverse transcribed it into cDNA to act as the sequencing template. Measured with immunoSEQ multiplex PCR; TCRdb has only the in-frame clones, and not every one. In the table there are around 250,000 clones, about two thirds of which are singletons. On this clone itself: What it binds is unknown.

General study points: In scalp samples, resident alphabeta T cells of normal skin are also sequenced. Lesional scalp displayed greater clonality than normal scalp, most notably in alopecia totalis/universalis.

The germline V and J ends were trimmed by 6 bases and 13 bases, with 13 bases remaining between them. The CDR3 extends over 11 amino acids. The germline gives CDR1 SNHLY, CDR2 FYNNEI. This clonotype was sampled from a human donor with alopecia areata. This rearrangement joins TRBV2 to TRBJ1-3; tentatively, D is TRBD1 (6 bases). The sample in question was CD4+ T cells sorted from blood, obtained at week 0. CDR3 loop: CASSDPGQIYF. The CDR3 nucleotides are TGTGCCAGCAGCGATCCGGGACAAATATATTTT.